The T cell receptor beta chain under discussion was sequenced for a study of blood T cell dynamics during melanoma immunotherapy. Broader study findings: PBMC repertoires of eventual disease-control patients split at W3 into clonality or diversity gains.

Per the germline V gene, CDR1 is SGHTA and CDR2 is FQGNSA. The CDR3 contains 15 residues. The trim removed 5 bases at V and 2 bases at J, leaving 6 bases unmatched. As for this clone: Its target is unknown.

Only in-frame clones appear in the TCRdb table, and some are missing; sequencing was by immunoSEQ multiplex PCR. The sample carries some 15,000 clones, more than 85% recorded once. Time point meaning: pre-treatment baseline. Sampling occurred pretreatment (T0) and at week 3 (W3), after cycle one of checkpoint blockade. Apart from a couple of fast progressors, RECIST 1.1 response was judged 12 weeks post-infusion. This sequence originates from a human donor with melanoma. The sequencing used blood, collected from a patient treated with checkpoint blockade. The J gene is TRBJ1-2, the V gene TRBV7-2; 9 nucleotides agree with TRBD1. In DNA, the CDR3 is TGTGCCAGCAGCCGTCGGACAGGGGAAAACTATGGCTACACCTTC. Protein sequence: CASSRRTGENYGYTF.